Shown below are 8 T cell receptor beta chains from a single sample sequenced in a study of blood T cell repertoires in COVID-19. TCRdb keeps only in-frame clones here, not all; method: immunoSEQ multiplex PCR. This table holds about 230,000 clones, under 90% found once. Sequenced input: PBMCs or T cells enriched from blood (not recorded which). These receptors were taken from a man between 60 and 70 years old who had recovered from COVID-19.

The chain recombines TRBV18 with TRBJ2-2; D not resolved. The CDR3 is 15 amino acids. Per the germline V gene, CDR1 is KGHSH and CDR2 is LQKENI. The V end lost 5 bases, the J end lost 2 bases, and 12 bases lay between the germline ends. The CDR3 loop is CASSGSTTNTGELFF. DNA for the CDR3: TGTGCCAGCTCAGGTAGTACGACTAACACCGGGGAGCTGTTTTTT.

Note on this clone: The sample has other DNA sequences that encode this CDR3 too. V is TRBV6-1 and J is TRBJ1-2; the D gene is possibly TRBD1 (5 bases). Looked up from germline, CDR1 is MNHNS and CDR2 is SASEGT. V was cut by 2 bases and J by 5 bases, with 9 bases left in between. CDR3 length: 13 residues. The CDR3 spells CASSEQGSYGYTF. The CDR3 DNA reads as TGTGCCAGCAGTGAACAGGGTTCGTATGGCTACACCTTC.

The V gene is TRBV7-6, the J gene TRBJ2-5, with a tentative D call TRBD1 (5 bases). The CDR3 consists of 13 residues. V lost 4 bases and J lost 2, with 8 bases in between. The germline CDR1 and CDR2 sequences are SGHVS and FNYEAQ. Here the CDR3 reads CASSWGRQETQYF. CDR3 DNA sequence: TGTGCCAGCAGCTGGGGCAGGCAAGAGACCCAGTACTTC.

The chain couples TRBV12-3 or TRBV12-4 to TRBJ2-7, with D possibly matching TRBD2 (5 bases). Trimming removed 5 bases from V and 2 bases from J, with 10 bases in between. This CDR3 region has 13 residues. The CDR3 DNA follows: TGTGCCAGCAGTCCCTCCGGGACCTACGAGCAGTACTTC. This gives the protein CASSPSGTYEQYF.

This clone was recorded once. The chain carries TRBV25-1 and TRBJ2-3; weak D call: TRBD1 (5 bases). The CDR3 spans 12 residues. CDR1 and CDR2 (germline): MGHDK, SYGVNS. V lost 7 bases, J lost 8 bases, and 13 bases lay in between. The CDR3 loop reads CASMFGQGTQYF. As DNA, the CDR3 is TGTGCCAGCATGTTCGGGCAGGGTACGCAGTATTTT.

The J gene is TRBJ1-4, the V gene TRBV7-2; 10 bases are a match to TRBD1. CDR3 size: 18 residues. From germline, CDR1 is SGHTA and CDR2 FQGNSA. J gave up 7 bases and V 0 bases, and 11 bases lay outside the gene matches. The CDR3 sequence: CASSLAAPGTGEGEKLFF. The CDR3 coding sequence is TGTGCCAGCAGCTTAGCGGCCCCCGGGACAGGGGAGGGTGAAAAACTGTTTTTT.

This clone appeared a few times. The chain recombines TRBV5-1 with TRBJ2-1, with 7 nucleotides matching TRBD2. From germline, CDR1 is SGHRS and CDR2 YFSETQ. With V trimmed by 0 bases and J by 5 bases, 8 bases remained unmatched. The CDR3 totals 16 residues. The CDR3 DNA reads TGCGCCAGCAGCTTGGGACTTTCGGGGGGTAACAATGAGCAGTTCTTC. Amino acid sequence: CASSLGLSGGNNEQFF. The full variable domain, in which reference TRBV5-1 and TRBJ2-1 provide the parts outside the CDR3, is KAGVTQTPRYLIKTRGQQVTLSCSPISGHRSVSWYQQTPGQGLQFLFEYFSETQRNKGNFPGRFSGRQFSNSRSEMNVSTLELGDSALYLCASSLGLSGGNNEQFFGPGTRLTVL.

The gene calls are TRBV15 and TRBJ2-1; the match to TRBD2 covers 10 bases. Trimming removed 0 bases from V and 5 bases from J; junction bases left unmatched: 7. The germline V gene has CDR1 LNHNV and CDR2 YYDKDF (reference sequence). The CDR3 covers 17 residues. CDR3 residues: CATSRDRTSGANNEQFF. CDR3 bases: TGTGCCACCAGCAGAGACCGAACTAGCGGGGCTAACAATGAGCAGTTCTTC.